This entry is about one T cell receptor beta chain. Generated by immunoSEQ multiplex PCR, the TCRdb table keeps only in-frame clones and is missing some. The data hold some 65,000 clones, with roughly 77% observed a single time. The data belong to a study of blood T cell repertoires in COVID-19. Overall study: Nucleic acid was either cDNA or gDNA, and it came from T cells, B-cell-depleted T cells, or PBMCs.

Germline V gene sequence: CDR1 SGHRS, CDR2 YFSETQ. V trimming: 4 bases; J trimming: 1 base; junction bases outside the gene matches: 4. CDR3 length equals 14 residues. The chain couples TRBV5-1 to TRBJ2-5; 7 nucleotides agree with TRBD1. What was sequenced was peripheral blood. This TCR came from a human donor in a cohort sampled during active COVID-19. The CDR3 loop reads CASSPGTAQETQYF. CDR3 DNA sequence: TGCGCCAGCAGCCCGGGGACAGCCCAAGAGACCCAGTACTTC.